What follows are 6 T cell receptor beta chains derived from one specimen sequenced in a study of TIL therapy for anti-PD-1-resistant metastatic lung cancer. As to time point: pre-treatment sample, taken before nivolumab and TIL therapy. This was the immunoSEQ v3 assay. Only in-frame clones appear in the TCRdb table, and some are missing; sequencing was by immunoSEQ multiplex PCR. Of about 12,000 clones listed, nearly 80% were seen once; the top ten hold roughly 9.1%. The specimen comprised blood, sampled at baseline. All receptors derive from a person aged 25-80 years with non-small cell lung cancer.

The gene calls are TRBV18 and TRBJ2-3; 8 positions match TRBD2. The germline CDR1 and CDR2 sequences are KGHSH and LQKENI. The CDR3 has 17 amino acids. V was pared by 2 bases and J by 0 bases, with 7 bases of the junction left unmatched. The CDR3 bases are TGTGCCAGCTCACCAGGCGGGACTAGTACGAGCACAGATACGCAGTATTTT. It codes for CASSPGGTSTSTDTQYF.

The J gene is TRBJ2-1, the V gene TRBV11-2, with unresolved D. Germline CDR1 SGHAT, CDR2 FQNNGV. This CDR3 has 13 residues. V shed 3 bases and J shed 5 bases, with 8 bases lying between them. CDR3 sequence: CASSLSLNNEQFF. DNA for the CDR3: TGTGCCAGCAGCTTGAGCCTAAACAATGAGCAGTTCTTC.

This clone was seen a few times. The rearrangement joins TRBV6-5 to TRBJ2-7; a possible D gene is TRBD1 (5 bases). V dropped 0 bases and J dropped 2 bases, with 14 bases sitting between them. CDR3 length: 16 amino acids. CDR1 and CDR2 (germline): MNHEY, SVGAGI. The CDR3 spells CASSYSTQGRAYEQYF. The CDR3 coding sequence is TGTGCCAGCAGTTACTCTACGCAGGGTCGTGCCTACGAGCAGTACTTC.

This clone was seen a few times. In DNA, the CDR3 is TGCGCGATGCGGGAGACGGGCACCGGGGAGCTGTTTTTT. Its translation: CAMRETGTGELFF. The gene calls are TRBV29-1 and TRBJ2-2; TRBD2 aligns across 7 bases. CDR1 is SQVTM and CDR2 is ANQGSEA in the germline V gene. The CDR3 is 13 residues long.

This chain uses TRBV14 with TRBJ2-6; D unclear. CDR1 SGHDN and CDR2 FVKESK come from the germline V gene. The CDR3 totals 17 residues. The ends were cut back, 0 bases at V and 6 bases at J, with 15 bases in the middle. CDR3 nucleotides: TGTGCCAGCAGCCAAGATCGGCTCTGGCCGCCGGCCAACGTCCTGACTTTC. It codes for CASSQDRLWPPANVLTF. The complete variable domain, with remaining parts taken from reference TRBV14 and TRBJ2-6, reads EAGVTQFPSHSVIEKGQTVTLRCDPISGHDNLYWYRRVMGKEIKFLLHFVKESKQDESGMPNNRFLAERTGGTYSTLKVQPAELEDSGVYFCASSQDRLWPPANVLTFGAGSRLTVL.

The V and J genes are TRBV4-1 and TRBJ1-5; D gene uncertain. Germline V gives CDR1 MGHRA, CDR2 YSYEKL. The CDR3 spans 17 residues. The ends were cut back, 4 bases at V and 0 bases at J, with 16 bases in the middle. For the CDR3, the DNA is TGCGCCAGCAGCCCACCTGCCCCCTCGCTTAGCAATCAGCCCCAGCATTTT. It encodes CASSPPAPSLSNQPQHF.